Listed below are T cell receptor beta chains from one sample, sequenced in a study of OX40 agonist ivuxolimab in advanced cancers. Clones were read by immunoSEQ multiplex PCR, and TCRdb kept only the in-frame ones, dropping some. This sample has 20,000 to 25,000 clones, with around 85% found just once. The sequences come from CD4+ or CD8+ T cells sorted from blood, collected in a trial of the OX40 agonist ivuxolimab. The receptors here all came from an adult with an advanced solid tumor such as melanoma, head and neck, liver or kidney cancer. The CDR3 runs from the conserved cysteine through the conserved F or W. D genes are given only for firm matches. Expanded clones get a size class; other rows say once, few or many, or leave the size out.

clone_size	v_call	d_call	j_call	cdr3_nt	cdr3_aa
NA	TRBV14	TRBD2	TRBJ2-3	TGTGCCAGCAGCCAAGATAGCGGGAGATACTCAGATACGCAGTATTTT	CASSQDSGRYSDTQYF
NA	TRBV5-1	NA	TRBJ2-7	TGCGCCAGCAGCTGGCTGGACGGATCCTACGAGCAGTACTTC	CASSWLDGSYEQYF
NA	TRBV7-8	TRBD1	TRBJ2-7	TGTGCCAGCAGCGCCCGGGACAGCCTCTACGAGCAGTACTTC	CASSARDSLYEQYF
NA	TRBV9	TRBD2	TRBJ2-1	TGTGCCAGCAGCGTACGCAGCGGGAGTAGCTACAATGAGCAGTTCTTC	CASSVRSGSSYNEQFF
NA	TRBV4-2	NA	TRBJ2-7	TGTGCCAGCAGCCAAGAGGATTCTAGTTCCTACGAGCAGTACTTC	CASSQEDSSSYEQYF
NA	TRBV4-1	NA	TRBJ1-1	TGCGCCAGCAGCCAAGATCGTCAGGTAGGGACTGAAGCTTTCTTT	CASSQDRQVGTEAFF
NA	TRBV6-6	TRBD1	TRBJ2-7	TGTGCCAGCAGTTACTCCCGGACAGGTAACGAGCAGTACTTC	CASSYSRTGNEQYF
NA	TRBV27	NA	TRBJ2-7	TGTGCCAGCAGTCCACGGACGGTTAGTCTCGGACTTGGGGAGCAGTACTTC	CASSPRTVSLGLGEQYF
once	TRBV9	NA	TRBJ2-3	TGTGCCAGCAGCGTAGAAGGGCGGGATTGGGATACGCAGTATTTT	CASSVEGRDWDTQYF
NA	TRBV27	NA	TRBJ2-3	TGTGCCAGCAGTTTGGCTCGGACAGATACGCAGTATTTT	CASSLARTDTQYF
NA	TRBV7-9	TRBD1	TRBJ1-1	TGTGCCAGCAGCTTACGGGGACAGCTGAACACTGAAGCTTTCTTT	CASSLRGQLNTEAFF
NA	TRBV28	NA	TRBJ1-2	TGTGCCAGCAGTTTAGGGGGGCTAGCTGGCTACACCTTC	CASSLGGLAGYTF
NA	TRBV6-5	NA	TRBJ1-2	TGTGCCAGCAGTTACGACAGGTTGGGCTACACCTTC	CASSYDRLGYTF
NA	TRBV5-1	TRBD1	TRBJ2-7	TGCGCCAGCAGCTGGGGGACAGGGGTGTACGAGCAGTACTTC	CASSWGTGVYEQYF
NA	TRBV5-1	TRBD1	TRBJ2-2	TGCGCCAGCAGCCTCAGGGGGCGGCTGGACACCGGGGAGCTGTTTTTT	CASSLRGRLDTGELFF
NA	TRBV7-9	NA	TRBJ2-3	TGTGCCAGCAGCAAGGACACAAACACAGATACGCAGTATTTT	CASSKDTNTDTQYF
few	TRBV5-6	TRBD2	TRBJ2-7	TGTGCCAGCAGCATTAGCGGGAGCTCCTACGAGCAGTACTTC	CASSISGSSYEQYF
NA	TRBV7-3	TRBD1	TRBJ2-7	TGTGCCAGCAGCGGACCGGGACAGGTGAACTCCTACGAGCAGTACTTC	CASSGPGQVNSYEQYF
NA	TRBV6-1	NA	TRBJ2-1	TGTGCCAGCGGCCTGCTGGGCGACCAGTTCTTC	CASGLLGDQFF
NA	TRBV4-2	TRBD2	TRBJ2-2	TGTGCCAGCAGCCAGCTGACTAGCGGGAACACCGGGGAGCTGTTTTTT	CASSQLTSGNTGELFF
NA	TRBV5-7	NA	TRBJ2-7	TGTGCCAGCGGACAGACAAGCTCCTACGAGCAGTACTTC	CASGQTSSYEQYF
NA	TRBV9	NA	TRBJ1-1	TGTGCCAGCAGCGTAGACGGGGAACACTACACTGAAGCTTTCTTT	CASSVDGEHYTEAFF
once	TRBV11-2	NA	TRBJ2-7	TGTGCCAGCAGCTTAGAGCCGGGACTCTTGTACGAGCAGTACTTC	CASSLEPGLLYEQYF
NA	TRBV11-1	TRBD2	TRBJ2-3	TGTGCCAGCAGCTTAGGAGGACTAGTTTCAGATACGCAGTATTTT	CASSLGGLVSDTQYF
once	TRBV27	NA	TRBJ2-2	TGTGCCAGCAGTTGGACAGACGCGAACACCGGGGAGCTGTTTTTT	CASSWTDANTGELFF
NA	TRBV4-1	TRBD2	TRBJ2-1	TGCGCCAGCAGCCAGGACGCGGGAGTTCCCGCGCTATACAATGAGCAGTTCTTC	CASSQDAGVPALYNEQFF
NA	TRBV5-4	NA	TRBJ2-1	TGTGCCAGCAGCGAGACACCATCCAATGAGCAGTTCTTC	CASSETPSNEQFF
NA	TRBV5-6	TRBD1	TRBJ1-1	TGTGCCAGCAAGCCGGGACAGGGGGCGCAAAGTCACACTGAAGCTTTCTTT	CASKPGQGAQSHTEAFF
NA	TRBV6-5	NA	TRBJ2-7	TGTGCCAGCAGTTCCTCCGAGTGGGCAGGGACCTACGAGCAGTACTTC	CASSSSEWAGTYEQYF
once	TRBV7-9	NA	TRBJ2-1	TGTGCCAGCAGCTTAAATACTAGTCCCAATGAGCAGTTCTTC	CASSLNTSPNEQFF
NA	TRBV4-1	NA	TRBJ2-5	TGCGCCAGCAGCCAAGCTGGCAGGGAAGAGACCCAGTACTTC	CASSQAGREETQYF
NA	TRBV6-5	NA	TRBJ2-7	TGTGCCAGCAGCTACGATGGATACGAGCAGTACTTC	CASSYDGYEQYF
NA	TRBV30	NA	TRBJ2-5	TGTGCCTGGTCAGGGGTCCAAGAGACCCAGTACTTC	CAWSGVQETQYF
once	TRBV2	NA	TRBJ2-2	TGTGCCAGCGCCCACAACACCGGGGAGCTGTTTTTT	CASAHNTGELFF
once	TRBV28	TRBD1	TRBJ2-2	TGTGCCAGCAGTCCAACACGGACAGGGTTGGGAACCGGGGAGCTGTTTTTT	CASSPTRTGLGTGELFF
NA	TRBV4-1	TRBD2	TRBJ2-7	TGCGCCAGCAGCCTCCAAACTAGCGGGGGAGGGGTCTACGAGCAGTACTTC	CASSLQTSGGGVYEQYF
once	TRBV4-1	NA	TRBJ1-1	TGCGCCAGCAGCCAAGTCGGGGAAGACACTGAAGCTTTCTTT	CASSQVGEDTEAFF
NA	TRBV13	TRBD2	TRBJ2-3	TGTGCCAGCAGCATACGGACTAGCGGGAGTGGAGATACGCAGTATTTT	CASSIRTSGSGDTQYF
NA	TRBV28	TRBD1	TRBJ2-1	TGTGCCAGCAGCCAGACAGGGAGACGCAGCAATGAGCAGTTCTTC	CASSQTGRRSNEQFF
NA	TRBV27	NA	TRBJ2-7	TGTGCCCCCGGGGGCAGGGGCACCTACGAGCAGTACTTC	CAPGGRGTYEQYF
NA	TRBV9	TRBD2	TRBJ2-2	TGTGCCAGCAGCGGACTAGCGGATAACACCGGGGAGCTGTTTTTT	CASSGLADNTGELFF
once	TRBV29-1	NA	TRBJ1-2	TGCAGCGTTGGCGTCAGGGTAACCGGCTACACCTTC	CSVGVRVTGYTF
NA	TRBV2	NA	TRBJ2-1	TGTGCCAGCAGGGGTTTCAGGGGGGAATGGAGCTCCTACAATGAGCAGTTCTTC	CASRGFRGEWSSYNEQFF
NA	TRBV4-1	TRBD1	TRBJ1-2	TGCGCCAGCAGCCAACGGGACAGGGGCATTTATGGCTACACCTTC	CASSQRDRGIYGYTF
NA	TRBV7-3	NA	TRBJ1-1	TGTGCCAGCAGCTTAGGAGGAGGGAGAGCTTTCTTT	CASSLGGGRAFF
NA	TRBV7-9	NA	TRBJ2-1	TGTGCCAGCAGCTTAAGGGAGTTTGAGCAGTTCTTC	CASSLREFEQFF
few	TRBV5-6	NA	TRBJ1-1	TGTGCCAGCAGCCTCTACTGGACAGACTCCATGAACACTGAAGCTTTCTTT	CASSLYWTDSMNTEAFF
NA	TRBV7-2	TRBD2	TRBJ2-4	TGTGCCAGCAGCTTAGTGGGTACTAGCGGAAGTGAAAACATTCAGTACTTC	CASSLVGTSGSENIQYF
NA	TRBV15	TRBD1	TRBJ2-2	TGTGCCACCAGCAAAGGATTCCTGGGACAGGGTTTTTACGGGGAGCTGTTTTTT	CATSKGFLGQGFYGELFF